Each of the 8 T cell receptor beta chains below was sequenced from the same sample in a study of identical twins' blood T cells. TCRdb re-called the 5' RACE reads with MiXCR, one entry per CDR3 protein. The sample includes 350,000 to 400,000 distinct CDR3 sequences, 28% of them seen just once. Sequenced material: PBMCs. These receptors all stem from a woman aged 18 to 50 in good health.

The CDR3 DNA reads TGTGCCAGCAGGCCAGGGACGGCTAATGAAAAACTGTTTTTT. It yields the protein CASRPGTANEKLFF. V usage is TRBV12-3 or TRBV12-4 and J usage is TRBJ1-4; D might be TRBD1 (5 bases). The CDR3 runs to 14 residues. Trimming left V 6 bases short and J 3 bases short, with 11 bases between.

The table lists this clonotype with many counts. J is TRBJ1-2 and V is TRBV29-1, with TRBD1 matching over 7 bases. Unmatched junction bases numbered 10, after V lost 5 bases and J lost 4 bases. The germline V gene has CDR1 SQVTM and CDR2 ANQGSEA. The CDR3 runs to 14 residues. The DNA for the CDR3 is TGCAGCGTTTGGGGACAGAGATCTTCCTATGGCTACACCTTC. Protein product: CSVWGQRSSYGYTF.

This sequence joins TRBV18 and TRBJ1-5; tentatively, D is TRBD1 (5 bases). The V and J ends lost 1 base and 6 bases respectively, with 7 bases between them. The germline CDR1 and CDR2 sequences are KGHSH and LQKENI. This CDR3 is 13 amino acids long. DNA for the CDR3: TGTGCCAGCTCACCACAGAGGGGTCAGCCCCAGCATTTT. Translating gives CASSPQRGQPQHF.

This clonotype appeared many times. V gene TRBV4-2 combines with J gene TRBJ1-3; D ambiguous. The CDR3 has 15 amino acids. Looked up from germline, CDR1 is LGHNA and CDR2 is YNFKEQ. Trimming stripped 4 bases from V and 4 bases from J, with 14 bases between. CDR3 protein: CASSRERVTGNTIYF. CDR3 coding DNA: TGTGCCAGCAGCCGCGAGAGAGTGACCGGAAACACCATATATTTT.

With respect to this clonotype: Compared with germline, one end of the junction differs, possibly owing to a read error. CDR3 DNA sequence: TGTGCCAGCGGCCAAGATTTGGGCACCACCTATGGCTACACCTTC. It is translated as CASGQDLGTTYGYTF. The J gene is TRBJ1-2, the V gene TRBV4-2; the D is unclear. The CDR3 has 15 amino acids. Per germline, CDR1 LGHNA and CDR2 YNFKEQ.

Comment on this clonotype: One junction end does not reproduce the germline sequence, and a read error may be involved. The V call is TRBV7-7, the J call TRBJ1-1, with 7 positions matching TRBD1. This CDR3 is 13 amino acids long. Per the germline V gene, CDR1 is SSHAT and CDR2 is FNYEAQ (reference sequence). The CDR3 nucleotides are TGTGCTAGCAGCTTAGACAGGGCATCGGAAGCTTTCTTT. Its translation is CASSLDRASEAFF.

This rearrangement joins TRBV6-6 to TRBJ1-1, with D unclear. Trimming removed 0 bases at V and 5 bases at J, with 13 bases between. The CDR3 loop spans 15 amino acids. Germline V gene data show CDR1 as MNHNY and CDR2 as SVGAGI (reference sequence). In DNA, the CDR3 is TGTGCCAGCAGTTACTCAGGGTCTGGGCGAACTGAAGCTTTCTTT. This codes for CASSYSGSGRTEAFF.

This clonotype was observed a few times. The chain combines TRBV29-1 with TRBJ2-6, with D unclear. V lost 0 bases, J lost 4 bases, and 1 base lay in between. This CDR3 is built from 12 residues. Germline CDR1 and CDR2: SQVTM and ANQGSEA. CDR3 amino acids: CSVEEGANVLTF. CDR3 bases: TGCAGCGTTGAAGAAGGGGCCAACGTCCTGACTTTC.